Included here is one TCR beta chain sequence, with context. A read error may account for a junction end that differs from germline. This specimen comes from a study of blood T cell repertoires in COVID-19. Some clones are missing from TCRdb's copy, which holds only in-frame ones; the method was immunoSEQ multiplex PCR. The repertoire holds some 90,000 clones, with approximately 89% as singletons. The germline CDR1 and CDR2 sequences are SGDLS and YYNGEE. The CDR3 is 14 residues long. The clonotype was recovered from a man in his fifties with acute or convalescent COVID-19. The chain employs TRBV9 and TRBJ1-3, with TRBD1 matching 7 bases. Sequenced sample: peripheral blood. The CDR3 loop reads CASSSTGVGDTIYF. The CDR3 DNA is TGTGCCAGCAGCTCAACAGGGGTTGGAGACACCATATATTTT.